The subject of this entry is one T cell receptor beta chain. The data belong to a study of OX40 agonist ivuxolimab in advanced cancers. Background on the study: The study reported partial responses in three patients: one hepatocellular carcinoma, two cutaneous melanoma.

Clones were sequenced by immunoSEQ multiplex PCR, and TCRdb holds only the in-frame ones, with some missing. This sample has some 70,000 clones, with over 85% found just once. The specimen was CD4+ or CD8+ T cells sorted from blood, collected in a trial of the OX40 agonist ivuxolimab. This sequence was found in an adult with an advanced solid tumor such as melanoma, head and neck, liver or kidney cancer.

The CDR3 loop reads CASTKLAGGSNEQFF. CDR3 DNA: TGTGCCAGCACCAAGCTAGCGGGGGGATCTAATGAGCAGTTCTTC. The rearrangement links TRBV7-9 to TRBJ2-1, with 11 bases that match TRBD2. Trimming cost V 7 bases and J 7 bases; bases outside gene matches: 9. Germline-derived CDR1 and CDR2 are SEHNR and FQNEAQ (reference sequence). The CDR3 is made up of 15 amino acids.